These 30 T cell receptor beta chains came from one sample sequenced in a study of T cells in women clearing cervical HPV infection. Sequencing used immunoSEQ multiplex PCR; TCRdb keeps in-frame clones, though not all of them. Recorded for this sample: about 39,000 clones. Sequences were obtained from blood buffy coat. These TCRs come from a woman between 18 and 70 years old with a cervical HPV16 infection that either progressed to CIN3+ or cleared (not recorded which).

Partial CDR3 DNA: TGTGCCAGTACCGTAACGGGACAGAGGAATGAG. This gives the protein CASTVTGQRNE. The whole CDR3 sequence reads CASTVTGQRNEQFF. The chain has TRBV19 and TRBJ2-1; TRBD1 matches at 7 bases. The DNA ends 3 residues before the CDR3 does, and the rest of the CDR3 is filled in from the germline J gene. CDR1 is LNHDA, CDR2 SQIVND, per germline (reference sequence). The CDR3 extends over 14 amino acids. The V gene end was trimmed by 7 bases and the J gene end by 7 bases; junction bases not matched to a gene: 10.

Points on this clone: The read finishes 3 residues shy of the CDR3 end, and the germline J gene is used to complete it. The chain uses TRBV29-1 and TRBJ1-1; 9 nucleotides align to TRBD1. V dropped 7 bases and J dropped 1; count of bases not matched to a gene: 4. The CDR3 consists of 13 residues. Germline V gives CDR1 SQVTM, CDR2 ANQGSEA. CDR3 sequence: CSAGTGPNTEAFF. CDR3 DNA, as far as it was read: TGCAGCGCCGGGACAGGGCCGAACACTGAA. The variable domain in full, with the rest retrieved from reference TRBV29-1 and TRBJ1-1, is SAVISQKPSRDICQRGTSLTIQCQVDSQVTMMFWYRQQPGQSLTLIATANQGSEATYESGFVIDKFPISRPNLTFSTLTVSNMSPEDSSIYLCSAGTGPNTEAFFGQGTRLTVV.

A remark on this clone: The read stops 3 residues short of the end of the CDR3; the missing end is completed from the germline J gene. The V gene is TRBV7-3, the J gene TRBJ2-2; D not resolved. The V gene lost 5 bases and the J gene lost 4 bases, with 8 bases spanning the gap. The CDR3 totals 13 residues. Germline V lookup: CDR1 SGHTA, CDR2 FQGTGA. The CDR3 loop reads CASSPQVTGELFF. The covered CDR3 bases are TGTGCCAGCAGCCCTCAGGTCACCGGGGAG. Complete variable domain (other parts from reference TRBV7-3 and TRBJ2-2): GAGVSQTPSNKVTEKGKYVELRCDPISGHTALYWYRQSLGQGPEFLIYFQGTGAADDSGLPNDRFFAVRPEGSVSTLKIQRTERGDSAVYLCASSPQVTGELFFGEGSRLTVL.

About this clone: The read ends 3 residues early relative to the CDR3; the germline J gene fills the gap. This chain links TRBV19 with TRBJ2-2; D gene unclear. The CDR3 has 14 residues. Germline CDR1 and CDR2: LNHDA and SQIVND (reference sequence). The sequenced part of the CDR3 DNA is TGTGCCAGTAGGTCGTCCCTCCGAGGTGAAAAG. This translates into CASRSSLRGEK. The CDR3 as a whole reads CASRSSLRGEKLFF.

As concerns this clone: The missing CDR3 end, 3 residues past where the read stops, is filled in from the germline J gene. The chain links TRBV20-1 to TRBJ2-1; 10 bases are a match to TRBD2. The CDR3 length is 15 residues. Germline V gives CDR1 DFQATT, CDR2 SNEGSKA (reference sequence). The trim removed 4 bases at V and 7 bases at J, leaving 10 bases unmatched. Partial CDR3 DNA: TGCAGTGCTACGATTATAGCGGGAGGTCATAATGAG. It codes for CSATIIAGGHNE. Given in full, the CDR3 is CSATIIAGGHNEQFF.

About this clone itself: The CDR3 goes on 3 residues after the read ends, and that part is filled in from the germline J gene. This chain joins TRBV20-1 and TRBJ2-1, with 9 bases that match TRBD2. V lost 4 bases, J lost 6 bases, and 7 bases stayed unmatched. The CDR3 loop spans 14 amino acids. The germline V gene encodes CDR1 DFQATT and CDR2 SNEGSKA (reference sequence). The covered CDR3 bases are TGCAGTGCTACAGGACTAGCGACCGGCAATGAG. The encoded protein is CSATGLATGNE. The whole CDR3 reads CSATGLATGNEQFF.

Worth noting for this clone: The read is 3 residues too short to cover the CDR3 end, so that end is filled in from the germline J gene. This rearrangement joins TRBV2 to TRBJ2-3; 9 positions agree with TRBD2. This CDR3 spans 15 amino acids. Per the germline V gene, CDR1 is SNHLY and CDR2 is FYNNEI. V shed 8 bases and J 6 bases; nucleotides not matched to a gene: 12. This chain's CDR3 is CASVGASGIGDTQYF. The DNA read from the CDR3 is TGTGCCAGCGTGGGTGCTAGCGGGATCGGTGATACG.

CDR3 loop: CSVEDRGNSGYTF. The CDR3 DNA, read in part, is TGCAGCGTTGAAGATCGGGGAAACAGCGGC. V is TRBV29-1 and J is TRBJ1-2; D gene unclear. The read gets to within 3 residues of the CDR3 end, and the germline J gene fills in the rest. Germline V gene lookup returns CDR1 SQVTM and CDR2 ANQGSEA. There are 13 residues in the CDR3.

As for this clone: From the germline J gene comes the end of the CDR3, since the read stops 3 residues before it. The chain combines TRBV2 with TRBJ2-7; 10 bases align to TRBD2. The ends lost 8 bases at V and 3 bases at J; junction bases unmatched: 10. The CDR3 runs to 15 residues. Germline assignment: CDR1 SNHLY and CDR2 FYNNEI. The part of the CDR3 DNA that was read is TGTGCCAGCCAAACTCGGACTAGCGGATACTACGAG. As protein: CASQTRTSGYYE. From start to end, the CDR3 is CASQTRTSGYYEQYF.

For this clone: An end of the junction does not agree with germline; a read error may underlie this. The observed sequence ends 3 residues before the CDR3 terminus, with the missing tail filled in from the germline J gene. The same CDR3 is also encoded by other DNA sequences in this sample. The V and J genes are TRBV2 and TRBJ1-3, with D possibly being TRBD1 (6 bases). Germline CDR1 reads SNHLY; CDR2 reads FYNNEI. This CDR3 has 14 amino acids. CDR3 residues: CASSDGGAGNTIYF. The sequenced CDR3 bases are TGTGCCAGCAGTGACGGGGGGGCTGGAAACACG.

Remarks on this clone: The read stops 3 residues short of the end of the CDR3; the missing end is completed from the germline J gene. The chain combines TRBV6-2 or TRBV6-3 with TRBJ2-1; D gene uncertain. V was clipped by 7 bases and J by 4 bases, with 8 bases between them. Looked up from germline, CDR1 is MNHEY and CDR2 is SVGEGT. This CDR3 comprises 12 residues. CDR3 residues: CASTPGYNEQFF. The DNA read from the CDR3 is TGTGCCAGCACCCCGGGTTACAATGAG.

Note on this clone: The read falls 3 residues short of the CDR3 end, and the missing part is taken from the germline J gene. This chain uses TRBV2 with TRBJ2-2, with D perhaps matching TRBD1 (5 bases). Germline V gives CDR1 SNHLY, CDR2 FYNNEI. V lost 6 bases, J lost 2 bases, and 10 bases lay in between. The CDR3 sequence is 14 residues long. CDR3 DNA, as far as it was read: TGTGCCAGCAGGGGGCAGTCCAACACCGGGGAG. Its translation: CASRGQSNTGE. The entire CDR3 sequence reads CASRGQSNTGELFF.

Concerning this clone: The read ends 3 residues before the CDR3 terminus; that terminus is restored from the germline J gene. The J gene is TRBJ2-5, the V gene TRBV28; TRBD1 aligns across 7 bases. V dropped 8 bases and J dropped 7; count of bases not matched to a gene: 10. The CDR3 runs 13 residues. Germline V gene lookup returns CDR1 MDHEN and CDR2 SYDVKM. Incomplete CDR3 DNA: TGTGCCAGCTCCCGGGACAGACCCCCGACC. This codes for CASSRDRPPT. In full, the CDR3 is CASSRDRPPTQYF.

CDR3 in amino acids: CSAEGSGTSDYEQYF. The covered CDR3 bases are TGCAGCGCTGAGGGATCCGGGACTAGCGATTACGAG. The chain has TRBV29-1 and TRBJ2-7, with TRBD2 identical over 10 bases. The CDR3 goes on 3 residues after the read ends, and that part is filled in from the germline J gene. V lost 7 bases and J lost 4; bases outside the gene matches: 13. The CDR3 runs to 15 residues. The germline V gene encodes CDR1 SQVTM and CDR2 ANQGSEA.

Regarding this clone: At one end the junction does not follow the germline gene, possibly because of a read error. The read falls 3 residues short of the CDR3 end, and the missing part is taken from the germline J gene. The chain carries TRBV19 and TRBJ2-1; D is unresolved. The CDR3 has 15 residues. Germline V lookup: CDR1 LNHDA, CDR2 SQIVND (reference sequence). The part of the CDR3 DNA that was read is TGTGCCAGTACTATACACGTCTCCAATAGGGATGAG. Amino acid sequence: CASTIHVSNRDE. The complete CDR3 sequence is CASTIHVSNRDEQFF.

About this clone itself: The read ends 3 residues before the CDR3 terminus; that terminus is restored from the germline J gene. The genes are TRBV10-1 and TRBJ2-5; D may be TRBD1 (6 bases). V was trimmed by 3 bases and J by 5 bases, leaving 10 bases between them. The germline V gene has CDR1 WNHNN and CDR2 SYGVQD (reference sequence). The CDR3 loop spans 13 amino acids. The part of the CDR3 DNA that was read is TGCGCCAGCAGTGAAAGGGGGACGGAGACC. Translation gives CASSERGTET. The full CDR3 protein is CASSERGTETQYF.

A note on this clone: The sequence runs out 3 residues before the end of the CDR3; the remainder is reconstructed from the germline J gene. The rearrangement uses TRBV7-2 and TRBJ2-7, with D possibly matching TRBD1 (6 bases). Germline V lookup: CDR1 SGHTA, CDR2 FQGNSA. CDR3 length equals 14 residues. Trimming cost V 7 bases and J 0 bases, with 13 bases left between them. Incomplete CDR3 DNA: TGTGCCAGCACCCAGGGGCGAACCTCCTACGAG. Translating it yields CASTQGRTSYE. The entire CDR3 reads CASTQGRTSYEQYF.

With regard to this clone: The observed sequence ends 3 residues before the CDR3 terminus, with the missing tail filled in from the germline J gene. The chain joins TRBV5-1 to TRBJ1-1; 7 bases fit TRBD1. V trimming: 5 bases; J trimming: 4 bases; junction bases outside the gene matches: 11. The CDR3 totals 15 residues. Looked up from germline, CDR1 is SGHRS and CDR2 is YFSETQ. The CDR3 sequence: CASRGGQHLATEAFF. The CDR3 DNA, read in part, is TGCGCCAGCAGGGGGGGACAGCATTTGGCCACTGAA.

In regard to this clone: From the germline J gene comes the end of the CDR3, since the read stops 3 residues before it. V and J are TRBV30 and TRBJ2-4; perhaps TRBD2 as D (5 bases). The germline V gene encodes CDR1 GTSNPN and CDR2 SVGIG (reference sequence). The CDR3 has 13 amino acids. Here the CDR3 reads CAWSVPERAGQYF. CDR3 DNA (partial): TGTGCCTGGAGTGTACCGGAGAGGGCTGGT.

As concerns this clone: Read coverage stops 3 residues before the CDR3 terminus; the germline J gene supplies the remainder. This chain joins TRBV9 and TRBJ1-1; possible D gene TRBD1, 5 bases. Germline V CDR1 and CDR2: SGDLS, YYNGEE. V was clipped by 4 bases and J by 1 base, with 11 bases between them. This CDR3 is built from 14 residues. The CDR3 loop reads CASSPQTANTEAFF. Partial CDR3 DNA: TGTGCCAGCAGCCCCCAGACAGCGAACACTGAA.

In regard to this clone: The read finishes 3 residues shy of the CDR3 end, and the germline J gene is used to complete it. The chain is built from TRBV12-3 or TRBV12-4 and TRBJ2-3, with 13 bases matching TRBD2. CDR3 length: 16 amino acids. V trimming: 5 bases; J trimming: 7 bases; junction bases outside the gene matches: 9. CDR3 loop: CASSKLAGGWENTQYF. CDR3 bases read: TGTGCCAGCAGTAAACTAGCGGGAGGGTGGGAGAATACG.

With regard to this clone: The missing CDR3 end, 3 residues past where the read stops, is filled in from the germline J gene. The chain has TRBV5-8 and TRBJ2-7; the D is unclear. V lost 1 base and J lost 1, with 6 bases in between. Germline loops: CDR1 SGHTS, CDR2 YDEGEE. This CDR3 is built from 13 residues. CDR3 DNA, as far as it was read: TGTGCCAGCAGCTTGAGCTGGTCCTACGAG. It yields the protein CASSLSWSYE. The CDR3 reads in full as CASSLSWSYEQYF.

About this clone: The missing CDR3 end, 3 residues past where the read stops, is filled in from the germline J gene. The chain carries TRBV19 and TRBJ1-2; no firm D call. The CDR3 runs to 12 residues. CDR1 is LNHDA, CDR2 SQIVND, per germline (reference sequence). The part of the CDR3 DNA that was read is TGTGCCAGTGCGGGTAGCTCCTACGAC. This gives the protein CASAGSSYD. The entire CDR3 protein reads CASAGSSYDYTF.

Details on this clone: The read gets to within 3 residues of the CDR3 end, and the germline J gene fills in the rest. This chain uses TRBV24-1 with TRBJ2-3; D unresolved. The germline gives CDR1 KGHDR, CDR2 SFDVKD. V lost 4 bases and J 3 bases, leaving 19 bases between the germline ends. This CDR3 contains 17 residues. This CDR3 reads CATSDDAVLEGTDTQYF. The sequenced part of the CDR3 DNA is TGTGCCACCAGTGACGATGCGGTGCTAGAAGGTACAGATACG.

Concerning this clone itself: The read falls 3 residues short of the CDR3 end, and the missing part is taken from the germline J gene. The rearrangement joins TRBV5-6 to TRBJ1-2; D remains unclear. V lost 1 base and J lost 4, with 5 bases in between. The germline V gene encodes CDR1 SGHDT and CDR2 YYEEEE. This CDR3 region has 12 residues. The CDR3 loop is CASSLSFYGYTF. The part of the CDR3 DNA that was read is TGTGCCAGCAGCTTGTCTTTCTATGGC.

With regard to this clone: The CDR3 end is not reached by the read, which stops 3 residues before it; the germline J gene fills it in. The chain has TRBV29-1 and TRBJ2-5; D perhaps matches TRBD1 (5 bases). Trimming removed 1 base from V and 0 bases from J, with 6 bases in between. This CDR3 spans 13 amino acids. Germline loops: CDR1 SQVTM, CDR2 ANQGSEA. CDR3 DNA, as far as it was read: TGCAGCGTTGAAGCAGGGAACCAAGAGACC. Protein product: CSVEAGNQET. The entire CDR3 is CSVEAGNQETQYF. The whole variable domain, filled in from reference TRBV29-1 and TRBJ2-5, reads SAVISQKPSRDICQRGTSLTIQCQVDSQVTMMFWYRQQPGQSLTLIATANQGSEATYESGFVIDKFPISRPNLTFSTLTVSNMSPEDSSIYLCSVEAGNQETQYFGPGTRLLVL.

Partial CDR3 DNA: TGTGCCAGCAGCTTAGTACAGGAAGAAGAGACC. It encodes CASSLVQEEET. The complete CDR3 protein is CASSLVQEEETQYF. The chain couples TRBV7-9 to TRBJ2-5, with D possibly matching TRBD1 (5 bases). Read sequence stops 3 residues before the CDR3 end, and the germline J gene provides the missing end. This CDR3 is 14 amino acids long. The V gene lost 1 base and the J gene lost 3 bases, with 9 bases spanning the gap. In germline, CDR1 is SEHNR, CDR2 FQNEAQ (reference sequence).

Remarks on this clone: The read halts 3 residues ahead of the CDR3 end, with the missing end drawn from the germline J gene. The chain recombines TRBV7-3 with TRBJ2-2; 10 nucleotides align to TRBD2. The CDR3 has 16 residues. Germline V gene lookup returns CDR1 SGHTA and CDR2 FQGTGA. V trimming: 1 base; J trimming: 6 bases; junction bases outside the gene matches: 5. The CDR3 reads CASSLMVSGRAGELFF. The sequenced part of the CDR3 DNA is TGTGCCAGCAGCTTAATGGTCAGCGGGAGGGCCGGGGAG.

Details on this clone: The DNA ends 3 residues before the CDR3 does, and the rest of the CDR3 is filled in from the germline J gene. At the DNA level, this CDR3 is encoded by other sequences in the same sample as well. The V and J genes are TRBV7-6 and TRBJ1-3; a weak D match, TRBD1 (6 bases). The length of the CDR3 is 15 residues. Germline lookup yields CDR1 SGHVS and CDR2 FNYEAQ. Trimming stripped 3 bases from V and 4 bases from J, with 13 bases between. The CDR3 reads CASSFSSGTGNTIYF. CDR3 DNA, as far as it was read: TGTGCCAGCAGCTTTTCTTCCGGGACAGGAAACACC.

A note on this clone: Read coverage stops 3 residues before the CDR3 terminus; the germline J gene supplies the remainder. The chain employs TRBV19 and TRBJ2-4; D is perhaps TRBD2 (5 bases). This CDR3 is built from 11 residues. Germline CDR1 and CDR2: LNHDA and SQIVND (reference sequence). The CDR3 spells CASIGSRGQYF. The covered CDR3 bases are TGTGCCAGTATTGGAAGCCGGGGT.